Detailed here is one TCR beta chain. This clonotype has more than one count but fewer than ten. The target of this receptor is not known. Within one base of it there is no much larger clone, and no base qualities were kept. The data derive from a study of spatial heterogeneity in lung cancer (dated by TCRdb to between 2017 and 2020). Regarding the complete study: More beta-chain than alpha-chain transcripts were consistently detected, likely reflecting higher beta-chain transcript abundance. In the raw uncorrected reads, each unique combination of TCR and UMI appeared more than ten times on average. At surgery, 200 to 250 tumor regions, fewer than 85 matched nontumor lung samples and 56 PBMC samples were TCR-sequenced for both alpha and beta chains. The study quantitatively compared TCR alpha and beta repertoires across multiple tumor regions, matched nontumor lung and blood in non-small cell lung cancer. Nonsynonymous mutation counts, determined by whole-exome sequencing of tumor tissue, were related to TCR repertoire features.

The sample's time point label, decoded: sample taken at primary tumor resection. The donors were some 70 patients from the lung TRACERx cohort who had early-stage, untreated non-small cell lung cancer. Whole RNA extracted from tumor and nontumor lung tissue, or from cryopreserved PBMC samples, was used for TCR sequencing without cell sorting. Patients were selected for TCR sequencing only if sufficient RNA was available from at least two tumor regions. Library construction relied on 5' RACE. The instrument given in TCRdb is NextSeq 500. The TCR library protocol attached a unique molecular identifier to each TCR cDNA molecule to allow correction of PCR and sequencing errors. From the authors' description of their analysis: TCR identification, UMI-based error correction and CDR3 extraction were all carried out with Decombinator tools. TCRs above a frequency of 2 per 1,000, corresponding to the top 1% of the tumor frequency distribution, were defined as expanded. Rényi diversity was computed with the R vegan package after subsampling each repertoire 100 times to 5,000 TCRs. CDR3 similarity networks were built from amino acid triplet string-kernel similarity, with CDR3s being connected when pairwise similarity was above 0.82. TCRdb reran the public reads through fastp at Q25 and MiXCR, keeping productive beta chains. For every CDR3 protein sequence, its rows merge into one entry that carries the most common genes and DNA. Here the V and J calls rest on TCRdb's processing, not on the authors' analysis. For this sample the table gives around 92,000 distinct CDR3 sequences, of which 9.5% to 15% were detected only once. The ten largest clones take up about 38% of the sample.

The cysteine opens and the phenylalanine closes a CDR3 of 12 amino acids. Here the CDR3 DNA is all that survives: 36 bases in frame from base 1. Reading the germline V gene (reference sequence) gives CDR1 DFQATT and CDR2 SNEGSKA. V is shortened by 2 bases, J by 8 bases, and the region joining them spans 11 bases. The paper's findings and limits, for the study overall: Additional single-cell paired TCR alpha and beta sequencing was considered necessary to confirm, at a functional level, the hypothesis that regional TCRs recognize regional mutations. Ubiquitous expanded tumor TCRs were found in blood more often at tumor resection than at routine follow-up.

Recombination connected TRBV20-1 to TRBJ2-3, with no D gene named confidently. The sample in question was PBMCs, obtained at surgery. The TCR was taken from a male donor with early-stage non-small cell lung cancer. The DNA sequence is as follows: TGCAGTGCTAGATGGGCCCCGGGTACGCAGTATTTT. Its translation is CSARWAPGTQYF.